This T cell receptor (beta chain) is drawn from a study of blood T cell repertoires in COVID-19. Study overall: Donors in the United States, Italy and Spain gave samples during acute or convalescent COVID-19. PBMCs, B-cell-depleted T cells, or T cells were the source of the cDNA or gDNA that made up the material.

In the original processing: The assay estimated nucleated cells by amplifying reference gene primers. Only in-frame clones appear in the TCRdb table, and some are missing; sequencing was by immunoSEQ multiplex PCR. D and trimming come from the DNA, and the V and J calls and clone size come from that table. Among about 240,000 clones listed, 75% to 85% were seen once. Looked up from germline, CDR1 is LGHDT and CDR2 is YNNKEL (reference sequence). Trimming took off 3 bases at V and 0 bases at J, with 11 bases between the two ends. This CDR3 contains 15 residues. This clonotype originated in a human donor in a cohort sampled during active COVID-19. V and J are TRBV3-1 (or the pseudogene TRBV3-2) and TRBJ1-1; D gene unclear. The sample was peripheral blood. CDR3 sequence: CASSQGDGMNTEAFF. The DNA of the CDR3 is TGTGCCAGCAGCCAGGGAGACGGAATGAACACTGAAGCTTTCTTT.